This entry describes one T cell receptor (beta chain). The antigen is unknown. The CDR3 runs to 15 residues. CDR1 is MDHEN, CDR2 SYDVKM, per germline. Trimming removed 5 bases from V and 2 bases from J; junction bases left unmatched: 9. The time point was: week 35, safety follow-up. All doses held 300 ug of mutant IDH1 20-mer peptide, with topical imiquimod. The method was immunoSEQ multiplex PCR; TCRdb's version includes in-frame clones alone and lacks a portion of them. The sample records 33,000 or so clones, roughly three quarters being singletons. The sample is drawn from a study of a mutant IDH1 vaccine in newly diagnosed glioma.

J is TRBJ2-7 and V is TRBV28; 7 bases are shared with TRBD2. This clonotype was obtained from a woman younger than 45 with glioma. Some clones in this sample may be carry-over from other donors' samples. This material consisted of PBMCs, taken from a glioma patient whose treatment included an IDH1 peptide vaccine. CDR3 nucleotides: TGTGCCAGCAGTGGTTTTGGGGCGGGGGCCTACGAGCAGTACTTC. It specifies CASSGFGAGAYEQYF.